Listed below are T cell receptor beta chains from one sample, sequenced in a study of blood T cell repertoires in COVID-19. Some clones are missing from TCRdb's copy, which holds only in-frame ones; the method was immunoSEQ multiplex PCR. The sample records roughly 200,000 clones, 84% being singletons. Sequencing input: peripheral blood. The receptor source for this set is a woman older than 75 with COVID-19, enrolled during active disease. Each CDR3 is given with its conserved first and last residue. D genes are given only for firm matches. Clone size appears in some rows only: once, few, many, or a class for an expanded clone.

d_call: TRBD2; j_call: TRBJ2-3; clone_size: .; v_call: TRBV5-1; cdr3_aa: CASKRAGGNTDTQYF; cdr3_nt: TGCGCCAGCAAGCGGGCGGGAGGGAACACAGATACGCAGTATTTT
d_call: .; j_call: TRBJ2-2; clone_size: .; v_call: TRBV3-1/TRBV3-2; cdr3_aa: CASSQVSTGELFF; cdr3_nt: TGTGCCAGCAGCCAAGTCAGCACCGGGGAGCTGTTTTTT
d_call: .; j_call: TRBJ1-3; clone_size: once; v_call: TRBV28; cdr3_aa: CASSLPQGGNTIYF; cdr3_nt: TGTGCCAGCAGTTTACCCCAGGGGGGAAACACCATATATTTT
d_call: .; j_call: TRBJ1-1; clone_size: .; v_call: TRBV9; cdr3_aa: CASSAPRTEAFF; cdr3_nt: TGTGCCAGCAGCGCACCCCGGACTGAAGCTTTCTTT
d_call: .; j_call: TRBJ1-1; clone_size: .; v_call: TRBV11-2; cdr3_aa: CASSLAPQSGTEAFF; cdr3_nt: TGTGCCAGCAGCTTAGCCCCCCAATCGGGCACTGAAGCTTTCTTT
d_call: TRBD1; j_call: TRBJ1-1; clone_size: .; v_call: TRBV7-9; cdr3_aa: CASSPLGTGTEAFF; cdr3_nt: TGTGCCAGCAGCCCGCTTGGGACAGGCACTGAAGCTTTCTTT
d_call: .; j_call: TRBJ1-3; clone_size: .; v_call: TRBV6-5; cdr3_aa: CASSATGRGNTIYF; cdr3_nt: TGTGCCAGCAGCGCGACGGGAAGAGGAAACACCATATATTTT
d_call: .; j_call: TRBJ1-5; clone_size: .; v_call: TRBV19; cdr3_aa: CASTAGQSWGNQPQHF; cdr3_nt: TGTGCCAGTACCGCAGGACAGTCCTGGGGCAATCAGCCCCAGCATTTT
d_call: .; j_call: TRBJ2-5; clone_size: .; v_call: TRBV7-9; cdr3_aa: CASSPFTVGGQYF; cdr3_nt: TGTGCCAGCAGCCCATTTACGGTTGGTGGCCAGTACTTC
d_call: .; j_call: TRBJ1-2; clone_size: .; v_call: TRBV6-6; cdr3_aa: CASSPRGGGDYGYTF; cdr3_nt: TGTGCCAGCAGCCCTCGAGGGGGTGGGGACTATGGCTACACCTTC
d_call: .; j_call: TRBJ1-6; clone_size: .; v_call: TRBV6-6; cdr3_aa: CASSYGGGNSPLHF; cdr3_nt: TGTGCCAGCAGTTATGGGGGAGGCAATTCACCCCTCCACTTT
d_call: .; j_call: TRBJ1-3; clone_size: .; v_call: TRBV7-9; cdr3_aa: CASSSDRGGYTIYF; cdr3_nt: TGTGCCAGCAGCTCAGACAGAGGTGGATACACCATATATTTT
d_call: TRBD1; j_call: TRBJ2-2; clone_size: .; v_call: TRBV7-9; cdr3_aa: CASRSGITGAGELFF; cdr3_nt: TGTGCCAGCAGATCCGGTATTACAGGGGCCGGGGAGCTGTTTTTT
d_call: .; j_call: TRBJ1-2; clone_size: .; v_call: TRBV29-1; cdr3_aa: CSVGARDNYGYTF; cdr3_nt: TGCAGCGTGGGCGCCCGGGACAATTATGGCTACACCTTC
d_call: .; j_call: TRBJ1-2; clone_size: .; v_call: TRBV6-6; cdr3_aa: CASSYARRYGYTF; cdr3_nt: TGTGCCAGCAGTTACGCTCGCAGATATGGCTACACCTTC
d_call: TRBD1; j_call: TRBJ1-2; clone_size: .; v_call: TRBV5-4; cdr3_aa: CASSFQGQGVGYTF; cdr3_nt: TGTGCCAGCAGCTTTCAGGGACAGGGGGTGGGCTACACCTTC